This T cell receptor (beta chain) is from a study of early T cells in non-severe SARS-CoV-2 infection. Study background: Unpaired chains resulted from sequencing bulk RNA of unsorted whole blood. Study findings and constraints: There was a bias toward anti-spike CD8 responses in VDJdb matching, which missed private and CD4 specificities.

This clonotype was picked up a small number of times. What it recognizes is unknown. V lost 6 bases and J 4 bases, leaving 21 bases between the germline ends. The CDR3 has 16 amino acids. The TCR library protocol attached unique molecular identifiers to the individual cDNA molecules. TCRdb reprocessed the 5' RACE reads with MiXCR, giving one entry per CDR3 protein. The sample has some 54,000 distinct CDR3 sequences, approximately 10% seen once. The clonotype was recovered from an adult who was a healthcare worker with PCR-confirmed SARS-CoV-2 infection or an uninfected control (not recorded which). The sequenced material came from whole blood. V and J are TRBV12-3 or TRBV12-4 and TRBJ1-1, with D unresolved. The CDR3 here is CASRDPGERVGTEAFF. In DNA, the CDR3 is TGTGCCAGCAGGGACCCGGGAGAAAGGGTAGGCACTGAAGCTTTCTTT.